This T cell receptor (beta chain) emerged from a study of regulatory T cells in long-lasting Graves disease. Time point reported: newly diagnosed GD, antithyroid drugs for less than 3 months. After RNA was extracted from PBMCs, the TCR library was made from it. Building the TCR beta libraries relied on iRepertoire HTBI primers, and CDR3 regions underwent Arm-PCR. TCRdb re-called the multiplex PCR reads with MiXCR, one entry per CDR3 protein. The sample comprises 500,000 or so distinct CDR3 sequences, about 15% of which are singletons, and about a sixth rests with the top ten. The CDR3 runs 16 residues. V lost 7 bases and J lost 1; bases outside the gene matches: 11. From germline, CDR1 is MNHNS and CDR2 SASEGT. These data were also filed under a second study, of T cells in Graves' hyperthyroidism and ophthalmopathy.

The material sequenced was peripheral blood mononuclear cells (PBMCs), taken at new diagnosis, from a patient treated with antithyroid drugs. The rearrangement uses TRBV6-1 and TRBJ2-7; 9 nucleotides agree with TRBD1. The TCR comes from a woman in her fifties or sixties with Graves disease. The CDR3 DNA is TGTGCCAGCAACCCGGGACAGGGTCGCTTTTCCTACGAGCAGTACTTC. Residues: CASNPGQGRFSYEQYF.